One sample yielded the 28 T cell receptor beta chains listed below, sequenced in a study of blood T cell repertoires in COVID-19. Profiling relied on immunoSEQ multiplex PCR, and the TCRdb table lists in-frame clones only, not all of them. Among about 55,000 clones listed, 88% were seen once. Material: peripheral blood. The origin of the receptors is a man in his fifties or sixties with active COVID-19.

The V call is TRBV21-1, the J call TRBJ2-7; the table's D gene call, TRBD2, was not cross checked with the DNA. TRBV21-1 is labeled a pseudogene. This CDR3 has 16 residues. CDR3 in DNA: TGTGCCAGGCCCCATCGGCGAGCGGGAGTACTCTACGAGCAGTACTTC. This encodes CARPHRRAGVLYEQYF.

The chain is built from TRBV9 and TRBJ1-2; TRBD1 matches at 12 bases. CDR1 and CDR2 (germline): SGDLS, YYNGEE. The CDR3 is made up of 16 amino acids. Germline trimming cut 0 bases from V and 4 bases from J; bases unmatched to any gene: 4. The CDR3 loop is CASSVDRDRGPYGYTF. For the CDR3, the DNA is TGTGCCAGCAGCGTAGACCGGGACAGGGGGCCCTATGGCTACACCTTC.

The chain is built from TRBV24-1 and TRBJ2-3; 7 nucleotides line up with TRBD1. The CDR3 is 15 amino acids. With 4 bases clipped from V and 4 bases from J, the junction kept 7 bases outside the gene matches. The germline gives CDR1 KGHDR, CDR2 SFDVKD. The CDR3 DNA reads as TGTGCCACCAGTGAAGGGACAGAGGCCGCAGATACGCAGTATTTT. Amino acid sequence: CATSEGTEAADTQYF.

This chain connects TRBV19 to TRBJ1-5, with D hard to call. V shed 3 bases and J shed 4 bases, with 10 bases lying between them. Per the germline V gene, CDR1 is LNHDA and CDR2 is SQIVND (reference sequence). The CDR3 runs 14 residues. The CDR3 sequence: CASSIPRMNQPQHF. The DNA of the CDR3 is TGTGCCAGTAGTATCCCCAGGATGAATCAGCCCCAGCATTTT.

This clone was counted a single time. This chain links TRBV5-6 with TRBJ2-7; D possibly corresponds to TRBD1 (6 bases). From germline, CDR1 is SGHDT and CDR2 YYEEEE. This CDR3 comprises 15 residues. Trimming removed 3 bases from V and 3 bases from J, with 16 bases in between. CDR3 region: CASSSSGQTIYEQYF. DNA for the CDR3: TGTGCCAGCAGCTCCTCTGGACAGACCATCTACGAGCAGTACTTC.

This chain links TRBV12-5 with TRBJ2-3, with 7 bases fitting TRBD1. The J segment lost 6 bases and the V segment lost 1 base, leaving 4 bases of the junction unmatched. Germline V CDR1 and CDR2: LGHNT, FRNRAP. The CDR3 is 14 residues long. In DNA, the CDR3 is TGTGCTAGTGGTTTGGCAGACAGGGCGGATACGCAGTATTTT. Residues: CASGLADRADTQYF. The full variable domain, in which reference TRBV12-5 and TRBJ2-3 provide the parts outside the CDR3, is DARVTQTPRHKVTEMGQEVTMRCQPILGHNTVFWYRQTMMQGLELLAYFRNRAPLDDSGMPKDRFSAEMPDATLATLKIQPSEPRDSAVYFCASGLADRADTQYFGPGTRLTVL.

The chain uses TRBV19 and TRBJ2-4; 7 bases line up with TRBD2. Germline V gene lookup returns CDR1 LNHDA and CDR2 SQIVND (reference sequence). This CDR3 is built from 16 residues. The trim removed 4 bases at V and 5 bases at J, leaving 11 bases unmatched. The CDR3 DNA sequence: TGTGCCAGTAGTAATTACCCGACTAGCTCCCAAAACATTCAGTACTTC. It encodes CASSNYPTSSQNIQYF.

The rearrangement joins TRBV20-1 to TRBJ2-7, with 9 nucleotides matching TRBD2. CDR1 is DFQATT, CDR2 SNEGSKA, per germline (reference sequence). With V trimmed by 3 bases and J by 7 bases, 10 bases remained unmatched. This CDR3 spans 14 amino acids. The CDR3 sequence: CSASYFAGGGEQYF. CDR3 in DNA: TGCAGTGCTAGTTATTTTGCGGGAGGGGGAGAGCAGTACTTC.

For the CDR3, the DNA is TGTGCCAGCTCAGACTTCGGGACAGGGGCCCTCTACGAGCAGTACTTC. The encoded protein is CASSDFGTGALYEQYF. V and J are TRBV18 and TRBJ2-7; TRBD1 agrees at 10 bases. This CDR3 is 16 amino acids long. V was clipped by 5 bases and J by 3 bases; unmatched bases: 10. Germline V CDR1 and CDR2: KGHSH, LQKENI.

V usage is TRBV6-4 and J usage is TRBJ2-7, with TRBD2 identical over 10 bases. Germline V gene data show CDR1 as MRHNA and CDR2 as SNTAGT. V gave up 5 bases and J gave up 2 bases; unmatched junction bases: 9. The CDR3 loop spans 16 amino acids. In nucleotides, the CDR3 is TGTGCCAGCAGTCCGACTAGCGGGCCACCACCCTACGAGCAGTACTTC. It is translated as CASSPTSGPPPYEQYF.

The chain combines TRBV6-2 or TRBV6-3 with TRBJ1-2; possible D gene TRBD1, 5 bases. The CDR3 totals 17 residues. V gave up 5 bases and J gave up 1 base, with 20 bases separating them. Germline CDR1 reads MNHEY; CDR2 reads SVGEGT. CDR3 in DNA: TGTGCCAGCAGTACCAACAGGCCGGTACATCTTAACTATGGCTACACCTTC. Its translation is CASSTNRPVHLNYGYTF.

This chain joins TRBV6-6 and TRBJ2-7; TRBD2 might be the D (5 bases). Trimming stripped 6 bases from V and 7 bases from J, with 16 bases between. The CDR3 covers 13 residues. Germline V gene lookup returns CDR1 MNHNY and CDR2 SVGAGI (reference sequence). CDR3 DNA: TGTGCCAGCAGCCCCCCCCCGCTAGCTGAGCAGTACTTC. Amino acid sequence: CASSPPPLAEQYF.

The chain uses TRBV9 and TRBJ2-1; a weak D match, TRBD2 (6 bases). CDR3 length: 16 amino acids. V shed 3 bases and J shed 7 bases, with 20 bases lying between them. Germline V gives CDR1 SGDLS, CDR2 YYNGEE. The CDR3 nucleotides are TGTGCCAGCAGCGGGGGACTTGGGGTCTTAATGAATGAGCAGTTCTTC. Protein product: CASSGGLGVLMNEQFF.

The chain joins TRBV6-1 to TRBJ2-1; maybe TRBD2 (8 bases). Trimming removed 3 bases at V and 4 bases at J, with 19 bases between. The CDR3 covers 17 residues. Germline V gene sequence: CDR1 MNHNS, CDR2 SASEGT. The CDR3 coding sequence is TGTGCCAGCAGTGATCCGTTTAGCGGGACAGAGTACAATGAGCAGTTCTTC. This encodes CASSDPFSGTEYNEQFF.

J is TRBJ2-1 and V is TRBV11-3; TRBD2 matches at 8 bases. The germline V gene encodes CDR1 SGHNT and CDR2 YENEEA. CDR3 length: 17 amino acids. V lost 3 bases, J lost 3 bases, and 10 bases stayed unmatched. CDR3 nucleotide sequence: TGTGCCAGCAGCTTTTTCCAGACTAGCGTCTTCTACAATGAGCAGTTCTTC. Translating it yields CASSFFQTSVFYNEQFF. Complete variable domain (other parts from reference TRBV11-3 and TRBJ2-1): EAGVVQSPRYKIIEKKQPVAFWCNPISGHNTLYWYLQNLGQGPELLIRYENEEAVDDSQLPKDRFSAERLKGVDSTLKIQPAELGDSAVYLCASSFFQTSVFYNEQFFGPGTRLTVL.

V is TRBV24-1 and J is TRBJ2-5, with 10 bases matching TRBD1. The germline gives CDR1 KGHDR, CDR2 SFDVKD. The V gene end was trimmed by 7 bases and the J gene end by 5 bases; junction bases not matched to a gene: 9. The CDR3 contains 15 residues. The CDR3 DNA reads as TGTGCCACCAGCACCGGGACAGGGGCGACGGAGACCCAGTACTTC. Translating it yields CATSTGTGATETQYF.

The chain has TRBV27 and TRBJ2-1; a weak D match, TRBD2 (6 bases). Trimming cost V 10 bases and J 8 bases, with 24 bases left between them. The length of the CDR3 is 15 residues. Looked up from germline, CDR1 is MNHEY and CDR2 is SMNVEV (reference sequence). The CDR3 reads CATFPRGTRLDEQFF. CDR3 in DNA: TGTGCCACCTTCCCTCGGGGGACCCGGCTCGATGAGCAGTTCTTC.

The gene calls are TRBV10-1 and TRBJ2-3; TRBD1 matches at 7 bases. J was trimmed by 5 bases and V by 0 bases; bases with no gene match: 5. This CDR3 is built from 15 residues. Germline lookup yields CDR1 WNHNN and CDR2 SYGVQD (reference sequence). CDR3 region: CASSESSAGGDTQYF. The DNA for the CDR3 is TGCGCCAGCAGTGAGTCGTCGGCAGGGGGAGATACGCAGTATTTT.

The V and J genes are TRBV2 and TRBJ2-3; TRBD2 matches at 8 bases. From germline, CDR1 is SNHLY and CDR2 FYNNEI. Germline trimming cut 4 bases from V and 2 bases from J; bases unmatched to any gene: 8. This CDR3 comprises 16 residues. The CDR3 sequence is CASSGSSGLHTDTQYF. The CDR3 coding sequence is TGTGCCAGCAGTGGTTCTAGCGGGCTACACACAGATACGCAGTATTTT.

The chain carries TRBV9 and TRBJ2-3, with D possibly matching TRBD1 (5 bases). Trimming pared 0 bases from V and 0 bases from J, leaving 11 bases between. Germline CDR1 SGDLS, CDR2 YYNGEE. This CDR3 spans 16 amino acids. The CDR3 bases are TGTGCCAGCAGCGTAGAGACAGACCCCAGCACAGATACGCAGTATTTT. It translates to CASSVETDPSTDTQYF. The whole variable domain, remainder taken from reference TRBV9 and TRBJ2-3, is DSGVTQTPKHLITATGQRVTLRCSPRSGDLSVYWYQQSLDQGLQFLIQYYNGEERAKGNILERFSAQQFPDLHSELNLSSLELGDSALYFCASSVETDPSTDTQYFGPGTRLTVL.

The chain combines TRBV4-1 with TRBJ2-3, with 16 bases lining up with TRBD2. V shed 1 base, J shed 6 bases, and the junction held 7 bases outside the gene matches. This CDR3 region has 18 residues. Germline lookup yields CDR1 MGHRA and CDR2 YSYEKL. This CDR3 reads CASSQVPPGLAGGDTQYF. DNA of the CDR3: TGCGCCAGCAGCCAAGTCCCCCCGGGACTAGCGGGAGGGGATACGCAGTATTTT.

The chain uses TRBV28 and TRBJ1-1, with TRBD1 matching over 8 bases. This CDR3 has 14 amino acids. Germline assignment: CDR1 MDHEN and CDR2 SYDVKM. V lost 1 base, J lost 12 bases, and 10 bases stayed unmatched. In DNA, the CDR3 is TGTGCCAGCAGTTTATCCCAAACAGGGGGTTTATCTTTCTTT. It specifies CASSLSQTGGLSFF.

This chain connects TRBV5-1 to TRBJ1-1; D possibly corresponds to TRBD1 (6 bases). The CDR3 length is 13 residues. Germline CDR1 reads SGHRS; CDR2 reads YFSETQ. V was clipped by 2 bases and J by 3 bases, with 8 bases between them. CDR3: CASSFDRYTEAFF. In DNA, the CDR3 is TGCGCCAGCAGCTTCGACAGGTACACTGAAGCTTTCTTT.

This clone has only a few counts. This chain joins TRBV7-2 and TRBJ2-1, with D hard to call. The germline V and J ends were trimmed by 2 bases and 3 bases, with 8 bases remaining between them. CDR3 length: 14 residues. Germline V gene sequence: CDR1 SGHTA, CDR2 FQGNSA. The CDR3 DNA reads TGTGCCAGCAGCTTACTGGGCCGCTACAATGAGCAGTTCTTC. Its protein is CASSLLGRYNEQFF.

The chain recombines TRBV19 with TRBJ1-5, with 7 bases fitting TRBD1. CDR1 is LNHDA, CDR2 SQIVND, per germline (reference sequence). V lost 2 bases and J lost 3; bases outside the gene matches: 10. The length of the CDR3 is 17 residues. CDR3 residues: CASSIRPTGSSNQPQHF. CDR3 sequence (DNA): TGTGCCAGTAGTATACGTCCGACAGGGTCCTCCAATCAGCCCCAGCATTTT. The full variable domain, with the rest looked up from reference TRBV19 and TRBJ1-5, is DGGITQSPKYLFRKEGQNVTLSCEQNLNHDAMYWYRQDPGQGLRLIYYSQIVNDFQKGDIAEGYSVSREKKESFPLTVTSAQKNPTAFYLCASSIRPTGSSNQPQHFGDGTRLSIL.

The V and J genes are TRBV7-6 and TRBJ2-7; 9 nucleotides agree with TRBD2. V trimming: 1 base; J trimming: 5 bases; junction bases outside the gene matches: 6. The CDR3 sequence is 15 residues long. Germline V lookup: CDR1 SGHVS, CDR2 FNYEAQ. In DNA, the CDR3 is TGTGCCAGCAGCTTAGTGGCTAGCGGGACCGACGAGCAGTACTTC. It translates to CASSLVASGTDEQYF.

The V call is TRBV6-2 or TRBV6-3, the J call TRBJ2-2; D is uncertain. Germline assignment: CDR1 MNHEY and CDR2 SVGEGT. V was cut by 6 bases and J by 7 bases, with 15 bases left in between. The CDR3 runs to 14 residues. The CDR3 loop is CASSATLNGGELFF. The CDR3 bases are TGTGCCAGCAGCGCTACCTTAAACGGCGGGGAGCTGTTTTTT.

The V and J genes are TRBV4-1 and TRBJ1-4; D remains ambiguous. Trimming shortened V by 1 base and J by 8 bases, and 14 bases separated the two germline ends. The CDR3 totals 15 residues. The germline V gene encodes CDR1 MGHRA and CDR2 YSYEKL. As DNA, the CDR3 is TGCGCCAGCAGCCAAGTTTCCGGGATTCGGGAAAAACTGTTTTTT. Amino acids: CASSQVSGIREKLFF.